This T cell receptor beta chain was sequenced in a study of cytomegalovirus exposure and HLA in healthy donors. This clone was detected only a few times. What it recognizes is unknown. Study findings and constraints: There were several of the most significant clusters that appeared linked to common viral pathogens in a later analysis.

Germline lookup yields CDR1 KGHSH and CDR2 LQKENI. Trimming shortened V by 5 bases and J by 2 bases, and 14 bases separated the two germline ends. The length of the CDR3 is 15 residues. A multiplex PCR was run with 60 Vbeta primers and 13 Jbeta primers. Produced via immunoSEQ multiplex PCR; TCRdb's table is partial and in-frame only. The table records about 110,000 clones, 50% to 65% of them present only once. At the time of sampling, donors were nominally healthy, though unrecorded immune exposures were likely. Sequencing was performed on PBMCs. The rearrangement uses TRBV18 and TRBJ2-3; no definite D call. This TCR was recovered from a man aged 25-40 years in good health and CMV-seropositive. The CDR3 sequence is CASSAGHEVTDTQYF. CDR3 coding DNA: TGTGCCAGCTCAGCCGGCCATGAGGTCACAGATACGCAGTATTTT.